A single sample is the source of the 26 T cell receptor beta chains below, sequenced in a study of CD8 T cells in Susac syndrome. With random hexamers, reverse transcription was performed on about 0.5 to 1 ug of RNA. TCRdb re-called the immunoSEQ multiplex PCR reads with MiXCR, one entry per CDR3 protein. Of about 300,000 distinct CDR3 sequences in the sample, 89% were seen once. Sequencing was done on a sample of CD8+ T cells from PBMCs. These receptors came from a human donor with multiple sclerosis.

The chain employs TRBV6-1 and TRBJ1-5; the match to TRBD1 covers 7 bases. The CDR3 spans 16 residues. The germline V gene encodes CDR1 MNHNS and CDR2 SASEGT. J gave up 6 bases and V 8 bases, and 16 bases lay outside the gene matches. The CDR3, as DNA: TGTGCCAGCCCTGTCGACAGGGCAAATCTAAGTCAGCCCCAGCATTTT. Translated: CASPVDRANLSQPQHF.

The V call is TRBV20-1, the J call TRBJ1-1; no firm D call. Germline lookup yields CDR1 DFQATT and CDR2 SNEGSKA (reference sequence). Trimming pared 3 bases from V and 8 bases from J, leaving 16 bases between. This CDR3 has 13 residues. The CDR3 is CSASLARTIEAFF. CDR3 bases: TGCAGTGCTAGTCTCGCCAGGACCATAGAAGCTTTCTTT.

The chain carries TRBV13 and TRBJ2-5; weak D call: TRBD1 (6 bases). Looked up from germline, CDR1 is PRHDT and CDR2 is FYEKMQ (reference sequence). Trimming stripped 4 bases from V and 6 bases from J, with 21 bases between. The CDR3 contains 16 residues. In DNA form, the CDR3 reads TGTGCCAGCAGCTCCAACGACGTGGACAGCCTGAAGACCCAGTACTTC. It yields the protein CASSSNDVDSLKTQYF.

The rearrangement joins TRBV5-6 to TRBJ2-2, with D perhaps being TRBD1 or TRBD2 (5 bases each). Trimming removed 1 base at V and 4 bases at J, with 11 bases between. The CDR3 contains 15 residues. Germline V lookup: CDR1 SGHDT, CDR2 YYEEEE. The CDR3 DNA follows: TGTGCCAGCAGCTTGCTGAGGGGCCTCACCGGGGAGCTGTTTTTT. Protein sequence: CASSLLRGLTGELFF.

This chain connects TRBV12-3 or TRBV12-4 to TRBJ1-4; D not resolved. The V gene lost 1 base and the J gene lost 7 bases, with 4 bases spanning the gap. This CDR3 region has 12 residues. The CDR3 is CASSLGFEKLFF. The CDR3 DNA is TGTGCCAGCAGTTTAGGATTTGAAAAACTGTTTTTT.

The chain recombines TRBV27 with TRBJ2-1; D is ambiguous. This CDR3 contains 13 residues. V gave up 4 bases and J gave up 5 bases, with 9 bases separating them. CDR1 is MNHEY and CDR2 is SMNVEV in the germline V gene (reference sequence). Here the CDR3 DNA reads TGTGCCAGCAGTTACGGCCGGCACAATGAGCAGTTCTTC. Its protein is CASSYGRHNEQFF.

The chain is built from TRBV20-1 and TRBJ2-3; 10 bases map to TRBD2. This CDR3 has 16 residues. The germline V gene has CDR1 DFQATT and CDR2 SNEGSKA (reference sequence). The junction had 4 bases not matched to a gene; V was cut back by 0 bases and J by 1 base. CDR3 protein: CSARDGLADRTDTQYF. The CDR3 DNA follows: TGCAGTGCTAGAGATGGACTAGCGGACCGCACAGATACGCAGTATTTT.

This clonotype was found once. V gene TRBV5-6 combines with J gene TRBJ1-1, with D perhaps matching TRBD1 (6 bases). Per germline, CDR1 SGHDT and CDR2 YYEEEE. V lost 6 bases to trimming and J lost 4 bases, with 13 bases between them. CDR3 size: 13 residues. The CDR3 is CASTPRGGTEAFF. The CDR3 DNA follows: TGTGCCAGCACCCCTAGGGGGGGCACTGAAGCTTTCTTT.

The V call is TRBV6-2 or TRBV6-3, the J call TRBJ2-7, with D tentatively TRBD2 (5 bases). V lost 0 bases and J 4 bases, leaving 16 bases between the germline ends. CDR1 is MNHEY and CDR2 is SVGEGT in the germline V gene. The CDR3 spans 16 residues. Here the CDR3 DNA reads TGTGCCAGCAGTTACTCGGAGAGGACTGAAGGTTACGAGCAGTACTTC. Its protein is CASSYSERTEGYEQYF.

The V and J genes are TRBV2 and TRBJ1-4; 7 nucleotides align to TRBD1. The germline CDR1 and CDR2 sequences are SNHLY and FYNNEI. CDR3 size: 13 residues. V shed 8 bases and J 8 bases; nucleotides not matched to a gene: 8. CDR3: CASVGRGREKLFF. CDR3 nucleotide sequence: TGTGCCAGCGTGGGCAGGGGGAGAGAAAAACTGTTTTTT.

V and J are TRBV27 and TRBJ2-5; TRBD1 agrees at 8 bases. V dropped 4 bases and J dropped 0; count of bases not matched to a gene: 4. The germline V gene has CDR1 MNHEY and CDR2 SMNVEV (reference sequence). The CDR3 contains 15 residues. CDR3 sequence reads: CASSSGTGNQETQYF. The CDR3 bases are TGTGCCAGCAGTTCGGGGACAGGAAACCAAGAGACCCAGTACTTC.

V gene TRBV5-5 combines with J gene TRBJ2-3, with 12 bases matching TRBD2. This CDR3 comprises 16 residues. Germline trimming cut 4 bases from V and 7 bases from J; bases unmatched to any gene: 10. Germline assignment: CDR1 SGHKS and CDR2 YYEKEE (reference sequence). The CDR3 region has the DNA TGTGCCAGCAGCCCGCCCGGACTAGCGGGATATAATACGCAGTATTTT. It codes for CASSPPGLAGYNTQYF.

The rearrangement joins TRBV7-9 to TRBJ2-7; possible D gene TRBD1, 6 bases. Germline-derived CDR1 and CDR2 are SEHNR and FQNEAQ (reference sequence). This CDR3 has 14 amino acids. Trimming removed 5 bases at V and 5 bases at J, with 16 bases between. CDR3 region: CASSRTADYHEQYF. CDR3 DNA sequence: TGTGCCAGCAGCCGGACAGCGGATTACCACGAGCAGTACTTC. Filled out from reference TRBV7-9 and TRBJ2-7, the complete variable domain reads DTGVSQNPRHKITKRGQNVTFRCDPISEHNRLYWYRQTLGQGPEFLTYFQNEAQLEKSRLLSDRFSAERPKGSFSTLEIQRTEQGDSAMYLCASSRTADYHEQYFGPGTRLTVT.

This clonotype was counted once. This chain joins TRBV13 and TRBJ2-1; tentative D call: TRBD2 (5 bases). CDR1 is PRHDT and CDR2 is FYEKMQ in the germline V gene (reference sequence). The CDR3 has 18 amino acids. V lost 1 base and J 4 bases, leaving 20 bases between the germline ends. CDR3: CASSLVKNTADLYNEQFF. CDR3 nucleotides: TGTGCCAGCAGCTTAGTTAAGAATACAGCGGACCTTTACAATGAGCAGTTCTTC.

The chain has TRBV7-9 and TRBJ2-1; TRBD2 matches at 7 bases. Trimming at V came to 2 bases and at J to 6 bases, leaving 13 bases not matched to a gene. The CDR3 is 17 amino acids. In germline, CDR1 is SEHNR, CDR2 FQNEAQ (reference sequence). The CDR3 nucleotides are TGTGCCAGCAGCTTAAGCTTCGGGGAGCGGGGAAGCAATGAGCAGTTCTTC. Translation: CASSLSFGERGSNEQFF.

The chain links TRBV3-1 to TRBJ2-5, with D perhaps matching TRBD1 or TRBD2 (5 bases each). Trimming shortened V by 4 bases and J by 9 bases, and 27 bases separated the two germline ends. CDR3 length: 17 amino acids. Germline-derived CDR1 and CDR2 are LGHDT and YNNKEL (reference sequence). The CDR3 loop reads CASSPSPWAGSKKAQYF. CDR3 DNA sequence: TGTGCCAGCAGCCCGTCGCCTTGGGCAGGGAGTAAGAAGGCCCAGTACTTC.

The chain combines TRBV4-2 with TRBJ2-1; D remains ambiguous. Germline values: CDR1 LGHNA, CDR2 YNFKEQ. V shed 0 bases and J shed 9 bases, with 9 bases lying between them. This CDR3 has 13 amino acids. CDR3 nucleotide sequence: TGTGCCAGCAGCCAAGATCGGCCGGGTGAGCAGTTCTTC. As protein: CASSQDRPGEQFF.

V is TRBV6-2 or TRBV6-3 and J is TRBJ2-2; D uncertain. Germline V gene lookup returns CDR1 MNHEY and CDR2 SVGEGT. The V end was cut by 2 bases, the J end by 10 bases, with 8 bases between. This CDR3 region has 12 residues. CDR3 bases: TGTGCCAGCAGTTACAGTCCCGAGGAGCTGTTTTTT. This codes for CASSYSPEELFF.

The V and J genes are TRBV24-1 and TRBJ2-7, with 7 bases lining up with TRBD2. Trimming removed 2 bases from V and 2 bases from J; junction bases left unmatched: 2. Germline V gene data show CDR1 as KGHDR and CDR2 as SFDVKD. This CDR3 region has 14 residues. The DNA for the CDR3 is TGTGCCACCAGTGATTCAGGGACTACCTACGAGCAGTACTTC. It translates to CATSDSGTTYEQYF.

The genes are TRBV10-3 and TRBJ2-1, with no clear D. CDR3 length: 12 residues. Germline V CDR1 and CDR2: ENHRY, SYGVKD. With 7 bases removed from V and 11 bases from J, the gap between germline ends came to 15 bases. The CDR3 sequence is CAIKLPDLQQFF. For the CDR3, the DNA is TGTGCCATCAAGTTGCCCGATCTCCAGCAGTTCTTC.

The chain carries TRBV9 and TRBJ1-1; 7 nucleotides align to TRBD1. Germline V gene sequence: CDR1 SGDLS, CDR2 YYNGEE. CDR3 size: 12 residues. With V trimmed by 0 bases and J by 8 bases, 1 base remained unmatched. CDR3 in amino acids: CASSVEQGEAFF. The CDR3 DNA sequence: TGTGCCAGCAGCGTAGAACAGGGGGAAGCTTTCTTT.

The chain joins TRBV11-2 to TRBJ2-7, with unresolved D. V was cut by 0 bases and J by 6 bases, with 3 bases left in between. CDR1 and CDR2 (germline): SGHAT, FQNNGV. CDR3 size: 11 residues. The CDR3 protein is CASSLDFEQYF. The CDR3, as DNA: TGTGCCAGCAGCTTAGATTTCGAGCAGTACTTC.

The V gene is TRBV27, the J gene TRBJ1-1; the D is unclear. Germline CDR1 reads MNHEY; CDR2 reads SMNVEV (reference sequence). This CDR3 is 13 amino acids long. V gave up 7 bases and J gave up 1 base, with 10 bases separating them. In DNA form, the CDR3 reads TGTGCCAGCAAACCGGGCCGGAACACTGAAGCTTTCTTT. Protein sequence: CASKPGRNTEAFF.

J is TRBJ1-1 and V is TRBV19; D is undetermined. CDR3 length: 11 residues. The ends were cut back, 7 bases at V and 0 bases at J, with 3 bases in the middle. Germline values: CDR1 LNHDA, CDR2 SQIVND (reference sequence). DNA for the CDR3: TGTGCCAGTACGATGAACACTGAAGCTTTCTTT. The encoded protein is CASTMNTEAFF.

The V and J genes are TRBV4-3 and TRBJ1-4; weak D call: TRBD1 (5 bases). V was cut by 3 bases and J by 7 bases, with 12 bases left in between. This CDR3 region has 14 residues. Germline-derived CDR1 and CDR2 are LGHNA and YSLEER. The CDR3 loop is CASSHPGAPEKLFF. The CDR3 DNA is TGCGCCAGCAGCCACCCCGGGGCGCCTGAAAAACTGTTTTTT.

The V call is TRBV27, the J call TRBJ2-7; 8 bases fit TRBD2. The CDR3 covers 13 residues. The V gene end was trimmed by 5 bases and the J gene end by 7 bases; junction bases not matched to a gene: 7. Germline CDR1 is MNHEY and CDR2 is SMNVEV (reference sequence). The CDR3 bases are TGTGCCAGCAGTACCGGTAGCGGGGCGGAGCAGTACTTC. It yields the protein CASSTGSGAEQYF.